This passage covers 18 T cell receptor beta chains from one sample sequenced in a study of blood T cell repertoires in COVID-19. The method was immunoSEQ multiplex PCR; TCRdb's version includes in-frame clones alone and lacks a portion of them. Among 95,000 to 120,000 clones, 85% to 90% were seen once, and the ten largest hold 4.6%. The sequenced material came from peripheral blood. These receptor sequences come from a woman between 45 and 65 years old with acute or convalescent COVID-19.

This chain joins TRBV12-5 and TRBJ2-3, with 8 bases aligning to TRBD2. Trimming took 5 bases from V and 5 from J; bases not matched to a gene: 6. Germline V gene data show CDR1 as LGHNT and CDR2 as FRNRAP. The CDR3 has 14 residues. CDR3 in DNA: TGTGCTAGTGGTAACGGGAGGGGGGGAGATACGCAGTATTTT. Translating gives CASGNGRGGDTQYF.

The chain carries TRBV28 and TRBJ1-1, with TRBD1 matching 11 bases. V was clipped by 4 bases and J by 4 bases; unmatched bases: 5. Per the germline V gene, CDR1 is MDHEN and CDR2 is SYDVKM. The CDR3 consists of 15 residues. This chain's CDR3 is CASSWTGGGSTEAFF. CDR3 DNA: TGTGCCAGCAGTTGGACAGGGGGCGGTAGCACTGAAGCTTTCTTT.

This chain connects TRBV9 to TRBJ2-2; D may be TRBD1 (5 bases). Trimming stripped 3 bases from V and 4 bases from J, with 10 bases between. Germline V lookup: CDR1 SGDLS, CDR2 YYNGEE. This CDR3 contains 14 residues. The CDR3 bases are TGTGCCAGCAGCGGACAGCACGTCACCGGGGAGCTGTTTTTT. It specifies CASSGQHVTGELFF.

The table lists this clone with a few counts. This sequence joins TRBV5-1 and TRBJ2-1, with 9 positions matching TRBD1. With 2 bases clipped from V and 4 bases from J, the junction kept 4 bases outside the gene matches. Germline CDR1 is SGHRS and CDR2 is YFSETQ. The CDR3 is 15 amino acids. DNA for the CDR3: TGCGCCAGCAGCTTCTCCGGGACAGGGTACAATGAGCAGTTCTTC. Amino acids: CASSFSGTGYNEQFF. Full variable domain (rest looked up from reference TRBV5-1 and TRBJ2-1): KAGVTQTPRYLIKTRGQQVTLSCSPISGHRSVSWYQQTPGQGLQFLFEYFSETQRNKGNFPGRFSGRQFSNSRSEMNVSTLELGDSALYLCASSFSGTGYNEQFFGPGTRLTVL.

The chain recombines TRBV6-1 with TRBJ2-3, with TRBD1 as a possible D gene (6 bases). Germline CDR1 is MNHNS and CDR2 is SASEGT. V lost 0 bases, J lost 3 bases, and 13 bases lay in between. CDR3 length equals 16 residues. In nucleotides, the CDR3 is TGTGCCAGCAGTGAAGCGATGGGGGCCTTGACAGATACGCAGTATTTT. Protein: CASSEAMGALTDTQYF.

CDR3 region: CAISGTDRASTGELFF. The CDR3 coding sequence is TGTGCCATCAGCGGAACGGACAGGGCGAGCACCGGGGAGCTGTTTTTT. The chain employs TRBV10-3 and TRBJ2-2; 8 bases align to TRBD1. CDR1 is ENHRY and CDR2 is SYGVKD in the germline V gene. The CDR3 is 16 residues long. V shed 6 bases, J shed 4 bases, and the junction held 10 bases outside the gene matches.

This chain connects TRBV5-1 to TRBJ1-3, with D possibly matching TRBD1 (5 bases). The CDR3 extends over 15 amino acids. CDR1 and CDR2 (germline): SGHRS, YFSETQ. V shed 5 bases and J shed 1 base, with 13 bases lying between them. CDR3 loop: CASSPAGFSGNTIYF. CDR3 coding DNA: TGCGCCAGCAGTCCCGCAGGGTTTTCTGGAAACACCATATATTTT.

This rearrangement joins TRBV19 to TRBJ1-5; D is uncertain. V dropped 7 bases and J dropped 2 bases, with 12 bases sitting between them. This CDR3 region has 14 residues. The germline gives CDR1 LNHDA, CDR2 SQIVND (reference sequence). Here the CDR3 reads CASMRETGNQPQHF. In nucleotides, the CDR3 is TGTGCCAGTATGAGGGAGACGGGCAATCAGCCCCAGCATTTT.

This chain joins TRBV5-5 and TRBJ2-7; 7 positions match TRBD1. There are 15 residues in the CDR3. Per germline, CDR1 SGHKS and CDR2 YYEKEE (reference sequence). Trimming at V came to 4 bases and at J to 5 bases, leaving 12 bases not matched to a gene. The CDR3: CASSPRQGNLDEQYF. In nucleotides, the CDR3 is TGTGCCAGCAGCCCACGACAGGGTAATTTAGACGAGCAGTACTTC.

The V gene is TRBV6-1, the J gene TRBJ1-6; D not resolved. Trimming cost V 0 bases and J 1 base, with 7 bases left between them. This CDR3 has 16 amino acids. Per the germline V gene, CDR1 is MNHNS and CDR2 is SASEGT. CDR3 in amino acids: CASSEAWESYNSPLHF. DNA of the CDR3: TGTGCCAGCAGTGAAGCGTGGGAGTCCTATAATTCACCCCTCCACTTT.

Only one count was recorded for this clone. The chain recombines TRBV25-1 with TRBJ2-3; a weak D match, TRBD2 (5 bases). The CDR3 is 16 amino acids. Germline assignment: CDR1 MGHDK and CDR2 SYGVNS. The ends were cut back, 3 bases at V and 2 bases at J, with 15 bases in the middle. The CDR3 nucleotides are TGTGCCAGCAGTGACTTTGGGCCCGGGAACACAGATACGCAGTATTTT. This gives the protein CASSDFGPGNTDTQYF.

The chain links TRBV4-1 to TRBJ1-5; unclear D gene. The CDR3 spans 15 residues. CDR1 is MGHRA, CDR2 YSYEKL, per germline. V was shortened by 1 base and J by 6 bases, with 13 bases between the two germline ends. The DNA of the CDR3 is TGCGCCAGCAGCCAAGGACGAGGGATCGGTCAGCCCCAGCATTTT. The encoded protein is CASSQGRGIGQPQHF.

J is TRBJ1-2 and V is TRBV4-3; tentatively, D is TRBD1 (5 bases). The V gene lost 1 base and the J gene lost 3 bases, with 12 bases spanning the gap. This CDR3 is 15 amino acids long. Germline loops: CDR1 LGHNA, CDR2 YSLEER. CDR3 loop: CASSQGGGLDYGYTF. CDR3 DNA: TGCGCCAGCAGCCAAGGGGGGGGATTGGACTATGGCTACACCTTC.

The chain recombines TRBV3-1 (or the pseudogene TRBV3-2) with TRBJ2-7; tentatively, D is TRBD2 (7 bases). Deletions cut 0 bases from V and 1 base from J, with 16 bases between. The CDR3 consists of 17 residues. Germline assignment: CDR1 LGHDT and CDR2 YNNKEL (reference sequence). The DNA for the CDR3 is TGTGCCAGCAGCCAAGATTGGGGCGGGGGCCTATCCTACGAGCAGTACTTC. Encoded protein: CASSQDWGGGLSYEQYF.

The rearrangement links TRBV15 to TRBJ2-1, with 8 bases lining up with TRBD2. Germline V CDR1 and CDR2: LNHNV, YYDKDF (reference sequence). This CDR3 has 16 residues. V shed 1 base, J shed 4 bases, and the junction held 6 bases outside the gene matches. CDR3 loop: CATSRVSGKIYNEQFF. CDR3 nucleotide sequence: TGTGCCACCAGCAGAGTTAGCGGGAAGATTTACAATGAGCAGTTCTTC.

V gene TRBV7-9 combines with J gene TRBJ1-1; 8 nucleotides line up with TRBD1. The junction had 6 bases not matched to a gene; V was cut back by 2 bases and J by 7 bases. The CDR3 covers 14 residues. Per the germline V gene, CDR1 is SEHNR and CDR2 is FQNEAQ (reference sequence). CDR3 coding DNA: TGTGCCAGCAGCTTAAGACAGGGGCCTATTGAAGCTTTCTTT. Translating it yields CASSLRQGPIEAFF.

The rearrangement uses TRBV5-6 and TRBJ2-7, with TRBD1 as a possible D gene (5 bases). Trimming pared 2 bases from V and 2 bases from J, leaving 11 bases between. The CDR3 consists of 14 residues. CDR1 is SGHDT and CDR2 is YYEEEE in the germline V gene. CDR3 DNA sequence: TGTGCCAGCAGCTTCAGGAGCAGGGCCTACGAGCAGTACTTC. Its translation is CASSFRSRAYEQYF.

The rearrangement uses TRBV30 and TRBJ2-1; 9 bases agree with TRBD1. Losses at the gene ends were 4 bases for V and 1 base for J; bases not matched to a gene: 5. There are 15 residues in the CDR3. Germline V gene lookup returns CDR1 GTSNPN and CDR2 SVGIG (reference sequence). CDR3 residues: CAWTTGGKSYNEQFF. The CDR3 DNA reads TGTGCCTGGACTACAGGGGGCAAGTCCTACAATGAGCAGTTCTTC. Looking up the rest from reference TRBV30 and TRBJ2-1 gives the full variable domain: SQTIHQWPATLVQPVGSPLSLECTVEGTSNPNLYWYRQAAGRGLQLLFYSVGIGQISSEVPQNLSASRPQDRQFILSSKKLLLSDSGFYLCAWTTGGKSYNEQFFGPGTRLTVL.